A single count supports the clone carrying this T cell receptor beta chain. Its antigen remains unidentified. One junction end does not reproduce the germline sequence, and a read error may be involved. Per germline, CDR1 SGHTA and CDR2 FQGNSA. This CDR3 has 14 amino acids. Full-length variable regions came from constant-region reverse primers plus semi-nested Nested Universal Primer A PCR. TCRdb re-derived calls from the 5' RACE reads in MiXCR, one entry per CDR3 protein. The sample has 35,000 to 50,000 distinct CDR3 sequences; roughly 21% are singletons. The sorted Tregs were CD4+CD25+CD127-/low cells. The study's findings and limits: Whole repertoires were not studied in the larger cohort, only one V-J beta rearrangement.

This chain connects TRBV7-2 to TRBJ1-2, with TRBD1 identical over 7 bases. This TCR was sampled from a female donor with breast cancer. The sequenced sample consisted of Tregs sorted from blood. DNA for the CDR3: TGTGCCCGCAGCACCAACGCAGGGGGCTATGGCTACACCTTC. It is translated as CARSTNAGGYGYTF. Complete variable domain (other parts from reference TRBV7-2 and TRBJ1-2): GAGVSQSPSNKVTEKGKDVELRCDPISGHTALYWYRQSLGQGLEFLIYFQGNSAPDKSGLPSDRFSAERTGGSVSTLTIQRTQQEDSAVYLCARSTNAGGYGYTFGSGTRLTVV.